One sample yielded the 30 T cell receptor beta chains listed below, sequenced in a study of molecular identifiers for immune sequencing clone quantification. In TCRdb, the PCR reads were re-called with MiXCR into one record per CDR3 protein. The sample yields 400,000 to 600,000 distinct CDR3 sequences, over 20% seen once. Material: naive CD8+ T cells from blood, with Jurkat cell RNA spiked in. As to subset: FACS-sorted CD8+CD4-CCR7+CD45RA+ naive T cells. All receptors come from a human donor in good health. Some libraries in this study had Jurkat cell RNA spiked in.

In this sample, this clonotype turned up many times. V is TRBV9 and J is TRBJ1-1; D is possibly TRBD1 (6 bases). Germline lookup yields CDR1 SGDLS and CDR2 YYNGEE. Trimming removed 4 bases from V and 7 bases from J, with 14 bases in between. The length of the CDR3 is 13 residues. The CDR3 region has the DNA TGTGCCAGCAGCCCCCCAGGACAGTATGAAGCTTTCTTT. Its protein product is CASSPPGQYEAFF.

There are many counts of this clonotype. V and J are TRBV5-1 and TRBJ2-2, with 10 nucleotides matching TRBD1. The trim removed 3 bases at V and 4 bases at J, leaving 0 bases unmatched. The CDR3 spans 14 residues. CDR1 SGHRS and CDR2 YFSETQ come from the germline V gene. The CDR3 sequence is CASSWTGGTGELFF. CDR3 nucleotide sequence: TGCGCCAGCAGCTGGACAGGGGGCACCGGGGAGCTGTTTTTT.

Notes on this clonotype: A much larger clonotype is one base distant, so this may be a read error. DNA of the CDR3: TGCGGTGCTTCTCCCCCGGGACTAGCGGGGAGGTCCTACGAGCAGTACTTC. It codes for CGASPPGLAGRSYEQYF. The V and J genes are TRBV20-1 and TRBJ2-7; 13 bases match TRBD2. Germline loops: CDR1 DFQATT, CDR2 SNEGSKA (reference sequence). This CDR3 has 17 amino acids.

This clonotype was seen repeatedly, ten times or more. The V gene is TRBV7-9, the J gene TRBJ1-4; D is perhaps TRBD1 (5 bases). Per germline, CDR1 SEHNR and CDR2 FQNEAQ (reference sequence). Deletions cut 5 bases from V and 0 bases from J, with 13 bases between. The CDR3 consists of 16 residues. The DNA for the CDR3 is TGTGCCAGCAGCCAGACAGTTCCCCCAACTAATGAAAAACTGTTTTTT. Its translation is CASSQTVPPTNEKLFF.

At least ten counts were recorded for this clonotype. The chain recombines TRBV6-2 or TRBV6-3 with TRBJ2-3; 7 bases agree with TRBD2. The CDR3 has 15 residues. The germline V gene has CDR1 MNHEY and CDR2 SVGEGT. Trimming removed 5 bases from V and 2 bases from J; junction bases left unmatched: 7. CDR3 DNA: TGTGCCAGCAGTCCGCTAGCGGAACCCACAGATACGCAGTATTTT. Protein: CASSPLAEPTDTQYF.

This clonotype was observed a handful of times. This chain joins TRBV4-3 and TRBJ2-6, with TRBD2 matching 8 bases. V lost 0 bases, J lost 0 bases, and 10 bases stayed unmatched. Germline CDR1 is LGHNA and CDR2 is YSLEER. The CDR3 has 20 amino acids. As DNA, the CDR3 is TGCGCCAGCAGCCAAGACCCTAAGGAGCGGGGGAGCTCTGGGGCCAACGTCCTGACTTTC. As protein: CASSQDPKERGSSGANVLTF.

This clonotype came up many times. This sequence joins TRBV7-9 and TRBJ1-1; a weak D match, TRBD1 (6 bases). Trimming took 5 bases from V and 6 from J, leaving 19 bases between them. The CDR3 covers 15 residues. Germline lookup yields CDR1 SEHNR and CDR2 FQNEAQ (reference sequence). The DNA of the CDR3 is TGTGCCAGCAGCCACTTTGAGACAGGCGCCTCTGAAGCTTTCTTT. This gives the protein CASSHFETGASEAFF.

This clonotype was counted many times. CDR3 in DNA: TGTGCCAGCAGTCGTCCGATAGAAGATACGCAGTATTTT. Protein product: CASSRPIEDTQYF. This chain joins TRBV2 and TRBJ2-3, with D uncertain. The V gene's germline CDR1 is SNHLY and CDR2 FYNNEI. Trimming stripped 5 bases from V and 5 bases from J, with 11 bases between. The CDR3 covers 13 residues.

Worth noting for this clonotype: The junction departs from the called germline gene at one end, perhaps through a read error. CDR3 sequence reads: CASSDGFTGTQYF. The CDR3 nucleotides are TGTGCCAGCAGTGACGGTTTCACAGGTACGCAGTATTTT. The J gene is TRBJ2-3, the V gene TRBV6-4; the D gene is possibly TRBD1 (5 bases). Germline V lookup: CDR1 MRHNA, CDR2 SNTAGT. This CDR3 has 13 residues.

The V call is TRBV4-3, the J call TRBJ2-1, with D possibly matching TRBD2 (5 bases). Trimming left V 0 bases short and J 0 bases short, with 9 bases between. CDR3 length equals 16 residues. CDR1 and CDR2 (germline): LGHNA, YSLEER. The CDR3 protein is CASSQDEGSSYNEQFF. The CDR3 nucleotides are TGCGCCAGCAGCCAAGATGAGGGCAGCTCCTACAATGAGCAGTTCTTC.

This clonotype was detected only a few times. The chain couples TRBV6-5 to TRBJ1-2, with D uncertain. The CDR3 consists of 14 residues. V shed 2 bases and J shed 5 bases, with 12 bases lying between them. CDR1 and CDR2 from the germline V gene are MNHEY and SVGAGI. The CDR3 loop reads CASSYAELGYGYTF. CDR3 nucleotides: TGTGCCAGCAGTTACGCCGAGTTGGGATATGGCTACACCTTC.

The chain recombines TRBV12-3 or TRBV12-4 with TRBJ1-2, with D possibly being TRBD1 (5 bases). Trimming removed 6 bases from V and 6 bases from J, with 20 bases in between. CDR3 size: 15 residues. This CDR3 reads CASRSEGPGMDGYTF. The CDR3 DNA reads TGTGCCAGCAGGTCCGAGGGGCCGGGGATGGATGGCTACACCTTC.

This clonotype was detected many times. The chain couples TRBV28 to TRBJ2-3, with a weak D call TRBD1 (5 bases). There are 14 residues in the CDR3. Germline loops: CDR1 MDHEN, CDR2 SYDVKM. V was shortened by 4 bases and J by 5 bases, with 13 bases between the two germline ends. CDR3 loop: CASSYLVGEDTQYF. The CDR3 DNA follows: TGTGCCAGCAGTTACCTGGTAGGGGAAGATACGCAGTATTTT.

Note on this clonotype: The junction differs from germline at one of its ends, possibly a read error. The rearrangement uses TRBV7-9 and TRBJ2-1; 9 nucleotides agree with TRBD2. The CDR3 runs 15 residues. Germline CDR1 reads SEHNR; CDR2 reads FQNEAQ (reference sequence). CDR3 residues: CASSPTSGGYNEQLF. DNA of the CDR3: TGTGCCAGCAGCCCGACTAGCGGAGGCTACAATGAGCAGCTCTTC.

As to this clonotype: A much larger clone differs from this one at a single base, so this may be a read error. The V call is TRBV27, the J call TRBJ2-1, with 7 bases that match TRBD2. This CDR3 region has 15 residues. CDR1 and CDR2 (germline): MNHEY, SMNVEV (reference sequence). V was clipped by 7 bases and J by 7 bases; unmatched bases: 13. CDR3 DNA: TGTGCCAGCAATTCCCGGGACTACTCCCTGAATGAGCAGTTCTTC. Protein product: CASNSRDYSLNEQFF.

This clonotype was seen once. A much larger clonotype is one base distant, so this may be a read error. The CDR3 DNA reads as TGTGCCAGCAGCTTGTTAGCCCAGAGCGAGCGGTACTTC. Amino acid sequence: CASSLLAQSERYF. The chain employs TRBV5-6 and TRBJ2-7; D ambiguous. From germline, CDR1 is SGHDT and CDR2 YYEEEE. The CDR3 consists of 13 residues. The entire variable domain, with the rest obtained from reference TRBV5-6 and TRBJ2-7, is as follows: DAGVTQSPTHLIKTRGQQVTLRCSPKSGHDTVSWYQQALGQGPQFIFQYYEEEERQRGNFPDRFSGHQFPNYSSELNVNALLLGDSALYLCASSLLAQSERYFGPGTRLTVT.

The V call is TRBV21-1, the J call TRBJ2-3. TRBV21-1 is a known pseudogene. The CDR3 has 15 amino acids. The CDR3 is CASSKEEGNHGTQYF. For the CDR3, the DNA is TGTGCCAGCAGCAAAGAGGAAGGTAACCATGGTACGCAGTATTTT.

This clonotype was counted ten times or more. The chain joins TRBV29-1 to TRBJ1-4, with 8 bases lining up with TRBD1. This CDR3 is built from 15 residues. Germline values: CDR1 SQVTM, CDR2 ANQGSEA. V shed 7 bases, J shed 2 bases, and the junction held 9 bases outside the gene matches. The CDR3 DNA is TGCAGCGCCACAACACGACAGGGGACTAATGAAAAACTGTTTTTT. Its translation is CSATTRQGTNEKLFF.

The V gene is TRBV7-9, the J gene TRBJ2-7; a possible D gene is TRBD2 (5 bases). V shed 5 bases and J shed 4 bases, with 12 bases lying between them. This CDR3 comprises 13 residues. Germline lookup yields CDR1 SEHNR and CDR2 FQNEAQ (reference sequence). The CDR3 DNA is TGTGCCAGCAGCCACCGGGAACGTTACGAGCAGTACTTC. This codes for CASSHRERYEQYF.

This rearrangement joins TRBV7-9 to TRBJ2-5; no firm D call. Germline V CDR1 and CDR2: SEHNR, FQNEAQ (reference sequence). Trimming took 3 bases from V and 0 from J, leaving 5 bases between them. CDR3 length equals 13 residues. The CDR3 spells CASSFQNQETQYF. As DNA, the CDR3 is TGTGCCAGCAGCTTCCAGAACCAAGAGACCCAGTACTTC. Complete variable domain (other parts from reference TRBV7-9 and TRBJ2-5): DTGVSQNPRHKITKRGQNVTFRCDPISEHNRLYWYRQTLGQGPEFLTYFQNEAQLEKSRLLSDRFSAERPKGSFSTLEIQRTEQGDSAMYLCASSFQNQETQYFGPGTRLLVL.

This clonotype was picked up many times. The chain uses TRBV4-1 and TRBJ2-3; no firm D call. The CDR3 sequence is 13 residues long. V was shortened by 2 bases and J by 2 bases, with 5 bases between the two germline ends. Germline V CDR1 and CDR2: MGHRA, YSYEKL. CDR3 DNA sequence: TGCGCCAGCAGCCAATCCACCACAGATACGCAGTATTTT. Its protein product is CASSQSTTDTQYF.

In its sample, this clonotype was seen a few times. The chain joins TRBV6-1 to TRBJ1-1; D call uncertain. This CDR3 has 14 residues. V lost 2 bases to trimming and J lost 1 base, with 8 bases between them. Germline V CDR1 and CDR2: MNHNS, SASEGT. As DNA, the CDR3 is TGTGCCAGCAGTGAACCACATACGAACACTGAAGCTTTCTTT. This codes for CASSEPHTNTEAFF.

In DNA form, the CDR3 reads TGTGCCAGCAGTTACTCGATGGGGCAGAACGAGCAGTACTTC. Encoded protein: CASSYSMGQNEQYF. The rearrangement uses TRBV6-2 or TRBV6-3 and TRBJ2-7; D may be TRBD1 (5 bases). This CDR3 has 14 residues. V was trimmed by 0 bases and J by 5 bases, leaving 11 bases between them. CDR1 is MNHEY and CDR2 is SVGEGT in the germline V gene.

This clonotype was seen more than once but under ten times. This chain links TRBV7-9 with TRBJ2-1; D unclear. Germline values: CDR1 SEHNR, CDR2 FQNEAQ (reference sequence). The CDR3 runs to 16 residues. Deletions cut 1 base from V and 6 bases from J, with 16 bases between. The CDR3 sequence: CASSLVYRVGSNEQFF. The CDR3 region has the DNA TGTGCCAGCAGCTTAGTTTATAGGGTTGGGTCCAATGAGCAGTTCTTC.

This clonotype was seen ten or more times. The V gene is TRBV11-2, the J gene TRBJ2-3; 7 nucleotides line up with TRBD2. CDR3 length equals 14 residues. The J segment lost 4 bases and the V segment lost 6 bases, leaving 7 bases of the junction unmatched. From germline, CDR1 is SGHAT and CDR2 FQNNGV. The CDR3 DNA follows: TGTGCCAGCAGTCCCGGGGGGTTGGCAGATACGCAGTATTTT. Its protein product is CASSPGGLADTQYF. Full variable domain (missing parts from reference TRBV11-2 and TRBJ2-3): EAGVAQSPRYKIIEKRQSVAFWCNPISGHATLYWYQQILGQGPKLLIQFQNNGVVDDSQLPKDRFSAERLKGVDSTLKIQPAKLEDSAVYLCASSPGGLADTQYFGPGTRLTVL.

This clonotype was counted only a few times. This chain joins TRBV7-9 and TRBJ2-5; a possible D gene is TRBD2 (6 bases). The V end was cut by 2 bases, the J end by 4 bases, with 17 bases between. From germline, CDR1 is SEHNR and CDR2 FQNEAQ (reference sequence). The CDR3 extends over 16 amino acids. CDR3 protein: CASSLSGGEVRETQYF. In DNA form, the CDR3 reads TGTGCCAGCAGCTTAAGCGGCGGGGAGGTGAGAGAGACCCAGTACTTC.

The CDR3 loop is CAWSGASGQPQHF. CDR3 nucleotide sequence: TGTGCCTGGAGTGGGGCCTCGGGTCAGCCCCAGCATTTT. The gene calls are TRBV30 and TRBJ1-5, with D hard to call. V lost 1 base and J lost 6, with 10 bases in between. CDR1 and CDR2 (germline): GTSNPN, SVGIG (reference sequence). CDR3 length: 13 residues.

The rearrangement links TRBV9 to TRBJ2-3, with D hard to call. V was trimmed by 0 bases and J by 0 bases, leaving 8 bases between them. The CDR3 consists of 15 residues. Per germline, CDR1 SGDLS and CDR2 YYNGEE. CDR3 region: CASSVVDQSTDTQYF. The DNA for the CDR3 is TGTGCCAGCAGCGTAGTCGACCAGAGCACAGATACGCAGTATTTT. The full variable domain, with the rest looked up from reference TRBV9 and TRBJ2-3, is DSGVTQTPKHLITATGQRVTLRCSPRSGDLSVYWYQQSLDQGLQFLIQYYNGEERAKGNILERFSAQQFPDLHSELNLSSLELGDSALYFCASSVVDQSTDTQYFGPGTRLTVL.

This clonotype was counted many times. This chain connects TRBV7-2 to TRBJ1-4; 9 bases line up with TRBD1. CDR3 size: 17 residues. Germline CDR1 is SGHTA and CDR2 is FQGNSA. The ends lost 4 bases at V and 5 bases at J; junction bases unmatched: 11. CDR3 sequence (DNA): TGTGCCAGCAGCTGGGGTGCGGGACAGGGAGGGAATGAAAAACTGTTTTTT. Protein: CASSWGAGQGGNEKLFF.

This clonotype was detected a few times. The CDR3 sequence: CASSPAGGRDEQFF. The DNA for the CDR3 is TGTGCCAGCAGCCCCGCGGGAGGAAGGGATGAGCAGTTCTTC. The chain has TRBV7-9 and TRBJ2-1; TRBD2 aligns across 8 bases. CDR3 length equals 14 residues. The junction had 8 bases not matched to a gene; V was cut back by 5 bases and J by 8 bases. Per germline, CDR1 SEHNR and CDR2 FQNEAQ (reference sequence).